This TCR beta chain came from a study of shared T cell receptors in the human thymus. The V segment lost 4 bases and the J segment 2 bases; nucleotides outside the gene matches: 12. The CDR3 loop spans 18 amino acids. The V gene's germline CDR1 is SGHAT and CDR2 FQNNGV. Method: immunoSEQ multiplex PCR; TCRdb's copy keeps in-frame clones and lacks some. The sample lists hundreds of thousands of clones, over 75% seen once, with 0.0085% to 0.012% in the top ten. These sequences were also reported in another study, on human thymus T cells. From that study: Thymic resections from corrective heart surgery supplied the tissue. In thymic and blood repertoires alike, V and J usage looked biased. Unrelated individuals had highly overlapping thymic repertoires, as reported in related research.

The sample comprised thymocytes. The sequence was collected from a boy less than two years old with a congenital heart defect. This rearrangement joins TRBV11-2 to TRBJ2-3; TRBD2 matches 10 bases. The DNA for the CDR3 is TGTGCCAGCAGCTCAATCTCCCTTAGCGGGAGGTTCACAGATACGCAGTATTTT. It encodes CASSSISLSGRFTDTQYF.